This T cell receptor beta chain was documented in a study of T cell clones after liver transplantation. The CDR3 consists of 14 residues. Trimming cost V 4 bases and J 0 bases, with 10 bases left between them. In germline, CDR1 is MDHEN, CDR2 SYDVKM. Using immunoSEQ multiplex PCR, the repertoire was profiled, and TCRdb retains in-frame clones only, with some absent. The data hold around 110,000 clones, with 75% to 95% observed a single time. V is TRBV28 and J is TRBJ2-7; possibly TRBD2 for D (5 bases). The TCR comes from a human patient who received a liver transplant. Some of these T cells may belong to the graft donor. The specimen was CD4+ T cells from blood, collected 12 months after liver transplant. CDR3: CASSSVGSSYEQYF. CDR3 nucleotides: TGTGCCAGCAGTTCGGTAGGGAGCTCCTACGAGCAGTACTTC. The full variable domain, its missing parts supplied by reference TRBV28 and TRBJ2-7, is DVKVTQSSRYLVKRTGEKVFLECVQDMDHENMFWYRQDPGLGLRLIYFSYDVKMKEKGDIPEGYSVSREKKERFSLILESASTNQTSMYLCASSSVGSSYEQYFGPGTRLTVT.